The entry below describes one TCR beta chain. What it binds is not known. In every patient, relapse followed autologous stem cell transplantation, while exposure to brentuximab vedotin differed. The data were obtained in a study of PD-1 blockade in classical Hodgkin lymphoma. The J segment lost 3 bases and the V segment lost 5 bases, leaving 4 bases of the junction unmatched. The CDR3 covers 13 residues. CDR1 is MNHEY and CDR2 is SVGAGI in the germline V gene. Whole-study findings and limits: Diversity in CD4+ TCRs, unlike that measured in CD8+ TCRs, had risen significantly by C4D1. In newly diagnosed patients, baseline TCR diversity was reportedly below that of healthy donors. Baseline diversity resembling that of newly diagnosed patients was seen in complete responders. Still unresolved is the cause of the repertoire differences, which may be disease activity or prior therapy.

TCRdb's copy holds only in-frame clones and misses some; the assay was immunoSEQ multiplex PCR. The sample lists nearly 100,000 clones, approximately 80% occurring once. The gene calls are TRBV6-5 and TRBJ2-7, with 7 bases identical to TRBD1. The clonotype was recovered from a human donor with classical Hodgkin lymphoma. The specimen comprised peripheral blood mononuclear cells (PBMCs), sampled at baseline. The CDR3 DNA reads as TGTGCCAGCAGTCGACAGGGTAACTACGAGCAGTACTTC. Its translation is CASSRQGNYEQYF.